One and the same sample provided the 21 T cell receptor beta chains below, sequenced in a study of blood T cell repertoires in COVID-19. TCRdb keeps only in-frame clones here, not all; method: immunoSEQ multiplex PCR. The sample lists some 400,000 clones; about 90% were seen once. Sequenced sample: peripheral blood. These receptors were collected from a man younger than 35 with active or convalescent COVID-19.

The V and J genes are TRBV5-1 and TRBJ2-3; D perhaps matches TRBD1 (5 bases). The V end was cut by 6 bases, the J end by 0 bases, with 14 bases between. Germline CDR1 and CDR2: SGHRS and YFSETQ. This CDR3 contains 15 residues. DNA for the CDR3: TGCGCCAGCAATCAAGACAGTTATAGCACAGATACGCAGTATTTT. This translates into CASNQDSYSTDTQYF.

In DNA, the CDR3 is TGTGCCACCAGTGGGGGACAGGGTGGGACTAATGAAAAACTGTTTTTT. Translating gives CATSGGQGGTNEKLFF. V is TRBV24-1 and J is TRBJ1-4, with 9 bases aligning to TRBD1. The CDR3 has 16 residues. The trim removed 5 bases at V and 2 bases at J, leaving 5 bases unmatched. Germline assignment: CDR1 KGHDR and CDR2 SFDVKD.

The rearrangement links TRBV30 to TRBJ2-2; D is possibly TRBD1 (6 bases). Germline V CDR1 and CDR2: GTSNPN, SVGIG (reference sequence). This CDR3 is 14 amino acids long. V lost 2 bases and J 1 base, leaving 8 bases between the germline ends. The CDR3 DNA is TGTGCCTGGAGTCTAGGGGGGAACACCGGGGAGCTGTTTTTT. Protein product: CAWSLGGNTGELFF.

V is TRBV7-9 and J is TRBJ1-2; TRBD1 matches 7 bases. V trimming: 5 bases; J trimming: 4 bases; junction bases outside the gene matches: 7. This CDR3 has 14 amino acids. Germline V gene data show CDR1 as SEHNR and CDR2 as FQNEAQ (reference sequence). Written as DNA, the CDR3 is TGTGCCAGCAGCCCGACAGGGCCGGGCTATGGCTACACCTTC. Translated, it gives CASSPTGPGYGYTF. Full variable domain (outside the CDR3, taken from reference TRBV7-9 and TRBJ1-2): DTGVSQNPRHKITKRGQNVTFRCDPISEHNRLYWYRQTLGQGPEFLTYFQNEAQLEKSRLLSDRFSAERPKGSFSTLEIQRTEQGDSAMYLCASSPTGPGYGYTFGSGTRLTVV.

The V and J genes are TRBV6-2 or TRBV6-3 and TRBJ2-7; D gene uncertain. Germline V gene sequence: CDR1 MNHEY, CDR2 SVGEGT. V lost 0 bases to trimming and J lost 3 bases, with 12 bases between them. This CDR3 contains 15 residues. The CDR3 spells CASSYSPRQLYEQYF. Here the CDR3 DNA reads TGTGCCAGCAGTTACTCCCCACGACAACTCTACGAGCAGTACTTC.

CDR3 coding DNA: TGTGCCAGCAGTGTGGGGACTGACTATAATTCACCCCTCCACTTT. Protein product: CASSVGTDYNSPLHF. This chain uses TRBV7-6 with TRBJ1-6, with a weak D call TRBD1 (5 bases). CDR3 length: 15 amino acids. The V and J ends lost 6 bases and 3 bases respectively, with 12 bases between them. CDR1 SGHVS and CDR2 FNYEAQ come from the germline V gene.

The rearrangement joins TRBV19 to TRBJ1-1; possibly TRBD1 for D (5 bases). The V end lost 3 bases, the J end lost 0 bases, and 11 bases lay between the germline ends. The CDR3 is 15 residues long. CDR1 LNHDA and CDR2 SQIVND come from the germline V gene (reference sequence). CDR3 nucleotides: TGTGCCAGTAGTATGGGGGGGGTCATGAACACTGAAGCTTTCTTT. Its translation is CASSMGGVMNTEAFF. The complete variable domain, with remaining parts taken from reference TRBV19 and TRBJ1-1, reads DGGITQSPKYLFRKEGQNVTLSCEQNLNHDAMYWYRQDPGQGLRLIYYSQIVNDFQKGDIAEGYSVSREKKESFPLTVTSAQKNPTAFYLCASSMGGVMNTEAFFGQGTRLTVV.

The V and J genes are TRBV6-2 or TRBV6-3 and TRBJ1-1; D unclear. Germline V gene data show CDR1 as MNHEY and CDR2 as SVGEGT. This CDR3 is 15 amino acids long. V was clipped by 6 bases and J by 0 bases, with 14 bases between them. The chain's CDR3 is CASSLTRIMNTEAFF. The CDR3 bases are TGTGCCAGCAGCCTGACTAGAATCATGAACACTGAAGCTTTCTTT.

This clone was detected only once. This chain uses TRBV12-5 with TRBJ2-7; D not certain. Trimming cost V 8 bases and J 5 bases, with 4 bases left between them. The length of the CDR3 is 9 residues. Germline values: CDR1 LGHNT, CDR2 FRNRAP. The CDR3: CASPHEQYF. The CDR3, as DNA: TGTGCTAGTCCTCACGAGCAGTACTTC.

The chain links TRBV4-1 to TRBJ1-1; D unresolved. V was pared by 4 bases and J by 3 bases, with 9 bases between. This CDR3 spans 13 amino acids. Germline assignment: CDR1 MGHRA and CDR2 YSYEKL. CDR3 bases: TGCGCCAGCAGCCCCACTAAGGACACTGAAGCTTTCTTT. It translates to CASSPTKDTEAFF.

This chain connects TRBV6-5 to TRBJ1-2; D call uncertain. Germline assignment: CDR1 MNHEY and CDR2 SVGAGI. V lost 0 bases and J 4 bases, leaving 6 bases between the germline ends. The length of the CDR3 is 13 residues. The chain's CDR3 is CASSYSVGYGYTF. In nucleotides, the CDR3 is TGTGCCAGCAGTTACTCAGTCGGCTATGGCTACACCTTC.

V is TRBV27 and J is TRBJ1-1; no clear D. Trimming stripped 3 bases from V and 4 bases from J, with 9 bases between. The germline CDR1 and CDR2 sequences are MNHEY and SMNVEV (reference sequence). CDR3 size: 13 residues. CDR3 in DNA: TGTGCCAGCAGTTTTATCGTCAGCACTGAAGCTTTCTTT. Amino acids: CASSFIVSTEAFF.

This clone was found many times. The CDR3 loop reads CASSSPGQGRSYEQYF. In DNA form, the CDR3 reads TGTGCCAGCAGTTCCCCGGGACAGGGCCGCTCCTACGAGCAGTACTTC. The rearrangement links TRBV27 to TRBJ2-7, with 9 positions matching TRBD1. The J segment lost 0 bases and the V segment lost 4 bases, leaving 7 bases of the junction unmatched. This CDR3 has 16 amino acids. CDR1 and CDR2 from the germline V gene are MNHEY and SMNVEV (reference sequence).

This rearrangement joins TRBV10-3 to TRBJ2-5, with D perhaps matching TRBD2 (6 bases). Germline V gene sequence: CDR1 ENHRY, CDR2 SYGVKD. V was shortened by 5 bases and J by 2 bases, with 9 bases between the two germline ends. This CDR3 has 13 residues. CDR3 sequence reads: CAISRDLQETQYF. The CDR3 DNA sequence: TGTGCCATCAGTCGGGACTTACAAGAGACCCAGTACTTC.

In this sample, this clone turned up a few times. This chain connects TRBV4-1 to TRBJ1-1; D is unclear. V gave up 0 bases and J gave up 5 bases, with 10 bases separating them. Germline loops: CDR1 MGHRA, CDR2 YSYEKL. The CDR3 contains 14 residues. The CDR3 spells CASSQERGGTEAFF. The CDR3 nucleotides read TGCGCCAGCAGCCAAGAGCGGGGAGGAACTGAAGCTTTCTTT.

This chain connects TRBV6-5 to TRBJ1-2; D possibly corresponds to TRBD1 (6 bases). CDR1 is MNHEY and CDR2 is SVGAGI in the germline V gene. Trimming took 5 bases from V and 7 from J, leaving 11 bases between them. The CDR3 covers 12 residues. DNA of the CDR3: TGTGCCAGCAGTAGGGGGGGAGTTGGCTACACCTTC. Amino acids: CASSRGGVGYTF.

This clone was detected once. The genes are TRBV6-5 and TRBJ2-7; TRBD2 aligns across 10 bases. With 4 bases clipped from V and 4 bases from J, the junction kept 7 bases outside the gene matches. The CDR3 consists of 15 residues. CDR1 and CDR2 (germline): MNHEY, SVGAGI. CDR3 sequence (DNA): TGTGCCAGCAGTTTAGCGGGGGGACCGGTGTACGAGCAGTACTTC. It is translated as CASSLAGGPVYEQYF.

This clone was counted only a few times. The chain uses TRBV5-1 and TRBJ2-7; 9 nucleotides match TRBD1. There are 16 residues in the CDR3. Germline assignment: CDR1 SGHRS and CDR2 YFSETQ. V lost 1 base to trimming and J lost 4 bases; unmatched junction nucleotides: 9. Written as DNA, the CDR3 is TGCGCCAGCAGCTTGTCCCCGGGACAGGGAGGGTACGAGCAGTACTTC. This sequence encodes CASSLSPGQGGYEQYF.

This chain connects TRBV7-2 to TRBJ2-1, with 13 bases lining up with TRBD2. V dropped 4 bases and J dropped 7; count of bases not matched to a gene: 4. This CDR3 has 15 residues. The V gene's germline CDR1 is SGHTA and CDR2 FQGNSA. The CDR3 sequence is CASSSMGLAGNEQFF. CDR3 coding DNA: TGTGCCAGCAGCTCTATGGGACTAGCGGGGAATGAGCAGTTCTTC.

The rearrangement joins TRBV7-2 to TRBJ2-7; TRBD2 matches 8 bases. CDR3 size: 15 residues. Germline CDR1 and CDR2: SGHTA and FQGNSA. J gave up 4 bases and V 2 bases, and 7 bases lay outside the gene matches. This CDR3 reads CASSLTGTSGYEQYF. The CDR3 DNA reads TGTGCCAGCAGCTTAACCGGGACTAGTGGGTACGAGCAGTACTTC.

The rearrangement links TRBV28 to TRBJ2-7, with 7 bases aligning to TRBD2. The CDR3 is 15 amino acids. Trimming took 2 bases from V and 6 from J; bases not matched to a gene: 10. Germline V gene data show CDR1 as MDHEN and CDR2 as SYDVKM. For the CDR3, the DNA is TGTGCCAGCAGTTTAATGGCGGGAACGGGGGGCGAGCAGTACTTC. Its translation: CASSLMAGTGGEQYF.